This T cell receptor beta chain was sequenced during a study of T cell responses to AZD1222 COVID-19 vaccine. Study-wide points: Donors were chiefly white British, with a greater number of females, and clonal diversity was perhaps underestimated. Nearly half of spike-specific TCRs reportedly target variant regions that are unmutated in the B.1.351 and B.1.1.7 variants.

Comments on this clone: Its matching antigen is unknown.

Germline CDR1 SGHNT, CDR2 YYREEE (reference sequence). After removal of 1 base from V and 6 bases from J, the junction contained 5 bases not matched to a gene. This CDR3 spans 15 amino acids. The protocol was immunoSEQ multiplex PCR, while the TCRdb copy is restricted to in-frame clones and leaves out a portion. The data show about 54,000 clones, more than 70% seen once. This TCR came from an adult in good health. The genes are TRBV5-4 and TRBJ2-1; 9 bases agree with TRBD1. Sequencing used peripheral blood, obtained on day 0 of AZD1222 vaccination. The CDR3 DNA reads TGTGCCAGCAGCTTGATGGGACAGGGCCTCAATGAGCAGTTCTTC. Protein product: CASSLMGQGLNEQFF. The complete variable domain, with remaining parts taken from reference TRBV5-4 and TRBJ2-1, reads ETGVTQSPTHLIKTRGQQVTLRCSSQSGHNTVSWYQQALGQGPQFIFQYYREEENGRGNFPPRFSGLQFPNYSSELNVNALELDDSALYLCASSLMGQGLNEQFFGPGTRLTVL.